Following are 15 T cell receptor beta chains from one sample sequenced in a study of T cell repertoires in cytomegalovirus infection. TCRdb reprocessed the reads with MiXCR, giving one entry per CDR3 protein. Of 680,000 or so distinct CDR3 sequences in the sample, less than 40% were seen once. The specimen was PBMCs. The receptor set was obtained from a human donor in good health (CMV status not recorded). Some clones in this sample may be carry-over from other donors' samples.

This clonotype was seen a few times. This may stem from a read error, because a much larger clone lies one nucleotide away. The limits of the CDR3 on the DNA are not certain, so only TCRdb's listed CDR3 is given. The chain recombines TRBV7-2 with TRBJ1-2; the DNA was not used to check the table's D call, TRBD1. The CDR3 contains 15 residues when both ends are counted. Germline-derived CDR1 and CDR2 are SGHTA and FQGNSA. The CDR3 spells CASSLVGRGSYGYNF.

This chain uses TRBV2 with TRBJ2-1; D gene uncertain. The germline V and J ends were trimmed by 6 bases and 0 bases, with 12 bases remaining between them. CDR1 SNHLY and CDR2 FYNNEI come from the germline V gene. This CDR3 region has 15 residues. CDR3 in amino acids: CASRETWGSYNEQFF. The CDR3 nucleotides are TGTGCCAGCAGGGAAACGTGGGGCTCCTACAATGAGCAGTTCTTC.

As for this clonotype: Relative to the germline gene, one junction end is altered; a read error may explain this. The rearrangement uses TRBV28 and TRBJ1-2; a possible D gene is TRBD1 (5 bases). Germline lookup yields CDR1 MDHEN and CDR2 SYDVKM. The CDR3 length is 17 residues. CDR3 nucleotide sequence: TGTGCCAGCAGTACCCCTGGCCGATCACAGGTTACCTATGGCTCCACCTTC. As protein: CASSTPGRSQVTYGSTF.

V usage is TRBV10-3 and J usage is TRBJ2-5, with 9 nucleotides matching TRBD1. The germline V gene has CDR1 ENHRY and CDR2 SYGVKD. The trim removed 6 bases at V and 5 bases at J, leaving 7 bases unmatched. The CDR3 has 14 amino acids. The CDR3 loop reads CAIRITGGEETQYF. In DNA, the CDR3 is TGTGCCATCAGGATTACAGGGGGCGAGGAGACCCAGTACTTC.

Notes on this clonotype: Compared with germline, one end of the junction differs, possibly owing to a read error. The V call is TRBV7-2, the J call TRBJ1-2; D uncertain. The germline V gene encodes CDR1 SGHTA and CDR2 FQGNSA. The CDR3 contains 13 residues. CDR3 coding DNA: TGTGCCAGCAGCAAGCGCTGGTGCTATGGCTACACATTC. Its protein product is CASSKRWCYGYTF.

This clonotype occurred a few times. J is TRBJ2-7 and V is TRBV19, with 9 bases lining up with TRBD1. Germline V gives CDR1 LNHDA, CDR2 SQIVND (reference sequence). This CDR3 spans 12 amino acids. V was pared by 6 bases and J by 5 bases, with 2 bases of the junction left unmatched. DNA of the CDR3: TGTGCCAGTAGACAGGGGGCCAACGAGCAGTACTTC. This encodes CASRQGANEQYF. Drawing the rest from reference TRBV19 and TRBJ2-7, the complete variable domain is DGGITQSPKYLFRKEGQNVTLSCEQNLNHDAMYWYRQDPGQGLRLIYYSQIVNDFQKGDIAEGYSVSREKKESFPLTVTSAQKNPTAFYLCASRQGANEQYFGPGTRLTVT.

The chain carries TRBV2 and TRBJ2-1; TRBD2 aligns across 13 bases. With V trimmed by 3 bases and J by 3 bases, 11 bases remained unmatched. Germline V gene lookup returns CDR1 SNHLY and CDR2 FYNNEI. The CDR3 spans 19 residues. The CDR3 loop is CASSESPGLAGKNYNEQFF. The CDR3, as DNA: TGTGCCAGCAGTGAGAGCCCGGGACTAGCGGGAAAAAACTACAATGAGCAGTTCTTC.

This clonotype was counted ten times or more. The rearrangement uses TRBV7-2 and TRBJ2-7; D is unclear. CDR1 is SGHTA, CDR2 FQGNSA, per germline. This CDR3 is built from 12 residues. Trimming took 5 bases from V and 2 from J, leaving 7 bases between them. The CDR3: CASSAGPYEQYF. The CDR3 region has the DNA TGTGCCAGCAGCGCCGGACCCTACGAGCAGTACTTC.

This clonotype was recorded many times. V usage is TRBV12-3 or TRBV12-4 and J usage is TRBJ1-1, with TRBD1 matching over 9 bases. V shed 5 bases and J 2 bases; nucleotides not matched to a gene: 9. The CDR3 is made up of 16 amino acids. The CDR3 region is CASSPGQGKTNTEAFF. As DNA, the CDR3 is TGTGCCAGCAGTCCCGGACAGGGGAAAACAAACACTGAAGCTTTCTTT.

Only a few counts were recorded for this clonotype. The V gene is TRBV12-3 or TRBV12-4, the J gene TRBJ2-5; 7 positions agree with TRBD1. The J segment lost 5 bases and the V segment lost 5 bases, leaving 5 bases of the junction unmatched. This CDR3 has 13 amino acids. The CDR3 nucleotides read TGTGCCAGCAGTGGTGCCAGGGGGGAGACCCAGTACTTC. It yields the protein CASSGARGETQYF.

This clonotype was found a few times. The genes are TRBV7-2 and TRBJ2-2, with 8 bases matching TRBD2. V lost 1 base, J lost 6 bases, and 4 bases stayed unmatched. The CDR3 sequence is 15 residues long. Germline CDR1 is SGHTA and CDR2 is FQGNSA. The CDR3: CASSLDRGGPGELFF. The CDR3 region has the DNA TGTGCCAGCAGCTTAGATCGGGGGGGCCCCGGGGAGCTGTTTTTT.

This clonotype has only a few counts. The chain has TRBV20-1 and TRBJ2-7; tentative D call: TRBD1 (6 bases). The V end was cut by 0 bases, the J end by 6 bases, with 30 bases between. This CDR3 spans 19 amino acids. CDR1 DFQATT and CDR2 SNEGSKA come from the germline V gene (reference sequence). CDR3 amino acids: CSARDGTPDQAPSPLEQYF. The CDR3 DNA follows: TGCAGTGCTAGAGATGGGACACCAGACCAAGCACCATCCCCCCTCGAGCAGTACTTC.

There are a few counts of this clonotype. The chain is built from TRBV20-1 and TRBJ2-5; weak D call: TRBD1 (6 bases). Trimming removed 3 bases from V and 3 bases from J, with 11 bases in between. This CDR3 has 13 residues. The germline V gene has CDR1 DFQATT and CDR2 SNEGSKA (reference sequence). The CDR3, as DNA: TGCAGTGCTAGTAACAGGGCAGAAGAGACCCAGTACTTC. This encodes CSASNRAEETQYF.

To note about this clonotype: Since no conserved phenylalanine or tryptophan closes the CDR3, a read error is the likely cause. The genes are TRBV7-2 and TRBJ2-7, with 9 bases identical to TRBD1. Germline V gene data show CDR1 as SGHTA and CDR2 as FQGNSA. V shed 0 bases and J 0 bases; nucleotides not matched to a gene: 0. The CDR3 sequence is 15 residues long. Here the CDR3 reads CASSLAGQGSYEQYL. The CDR3 DNA sequence: TGTGCCAGCAGCTTAGCGGGACAGGGCTCCTACGAGCAGTACTTA.

The genes are TRBV19 and TRBJ1-2; maybe TRBD1 (6 bases). Germline CDR1 and CDR2: LNHDA and SQIVND (reference sequence). V was cut by 7 bases and J by 4 bases, with 13 bases left in between. CDR3 size: 13 residues. The CDR3, as DNA: TGTGCCAGTACCCGGACAGAATTCTATGGCTACACCTTC. It yields the protein CASTRTEFYGYTF.